This T cell receptor beta chain was identified in a study of CD8+ T cells in alopecia areata. Findings and caveats of the study: Clonality was higher in lesional than normal scalp, especially in alopecia totalis/universalis.

In the case of this clone: As yet, its antigen is unknown.

Noted treatment: oral pan-JAK inhibitor, 5-10 mg twice daily. Isolated RNA was reverse transcribed into cDNA used as the sequencing template. TCRdb's table, derived via immunoSEQ multiplex PCR, lists solely in-frame clones and lacks some. Here the sample spans some 180,000 clones, roughly 50% being singletons. Sequences were derived from CD8+ T cells sorted from blood, sampled at week 24, from a patient treated with tofacitinib. The source of this sequence is a human donor with alopecia areata.

This chain's CDR3 is CASSFVPGEDNEQFF. The CDR3 DNA is TGTGCCAGCAGCTTCGTCCCGGGGGAGGACAATGAGCAGTTCTTC. This chain joins TRBV5-6 and TRBJ2-1; D is perhaps TRBD2 (6 bases). Germline assignment: CDR1 SGHDT and CDR2 YYEEEE. The CDR3 spans 15 residues. The V gene lost 2 bases and the J gene lost 5 bases, with 14 bases spanning the gap.